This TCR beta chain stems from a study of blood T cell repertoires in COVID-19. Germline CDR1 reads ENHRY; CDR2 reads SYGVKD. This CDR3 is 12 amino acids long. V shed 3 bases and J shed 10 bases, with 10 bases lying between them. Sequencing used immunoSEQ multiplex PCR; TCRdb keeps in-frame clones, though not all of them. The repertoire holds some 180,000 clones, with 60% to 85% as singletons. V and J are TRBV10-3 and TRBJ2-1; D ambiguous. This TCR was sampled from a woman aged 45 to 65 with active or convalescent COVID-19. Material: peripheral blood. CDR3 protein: CAISDRRMEQFF. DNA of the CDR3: TGTGCCATCAGTGACAGGCGTATGGAGCAGTTCTTC.